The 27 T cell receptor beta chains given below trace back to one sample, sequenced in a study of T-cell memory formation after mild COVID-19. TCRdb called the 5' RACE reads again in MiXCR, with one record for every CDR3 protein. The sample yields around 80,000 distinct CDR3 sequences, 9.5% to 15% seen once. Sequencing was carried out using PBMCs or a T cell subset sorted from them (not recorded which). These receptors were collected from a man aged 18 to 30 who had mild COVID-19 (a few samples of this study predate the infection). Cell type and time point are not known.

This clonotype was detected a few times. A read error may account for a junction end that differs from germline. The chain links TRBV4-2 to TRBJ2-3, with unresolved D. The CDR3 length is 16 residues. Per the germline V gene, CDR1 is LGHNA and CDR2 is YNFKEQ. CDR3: CASSQDIGSGTDTQYF. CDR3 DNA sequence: TGCGCCAGCAGCCAAGATATAGGGTCTGGCACAGATACGCAGTATTTT.

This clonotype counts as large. CDR3 in DNA: TGTGCCAGCAGCTTAGTAGCTAGCGGGGGGGGCACAGATACGCAGTATTTT. This sequence encodes CASSLVASGGGTDTQYF. The chain combines TRBV7-2 with TRBJ2-3; 12 nucleotides match TRBD2. Germline CDR1 SGHTA, CDR2 FQGNSA. The trim removed 1 base at V and 1 base at J, leaving 3 bases unmatched. The CDR3 contains 17 residues.

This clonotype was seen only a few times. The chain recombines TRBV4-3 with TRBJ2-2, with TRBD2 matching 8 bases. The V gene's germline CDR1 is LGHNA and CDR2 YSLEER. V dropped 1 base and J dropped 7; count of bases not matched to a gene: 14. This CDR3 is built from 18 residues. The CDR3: CASSQVLRGAAGYGELFF. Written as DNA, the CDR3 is TGCGCCAGCAGCCAAGTGTTGCGGGGGGCGGCGGGCTACGGGGAGCTGTTTTTT.

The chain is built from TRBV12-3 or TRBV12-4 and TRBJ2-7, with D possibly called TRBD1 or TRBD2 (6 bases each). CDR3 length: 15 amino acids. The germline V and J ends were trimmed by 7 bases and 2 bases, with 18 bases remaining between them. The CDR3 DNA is TGTGCCAGCAATTCGAGGGGGGCTCAGGCCTACGAGCAGTACTTC. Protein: CASNSRGAQAYEQYF.

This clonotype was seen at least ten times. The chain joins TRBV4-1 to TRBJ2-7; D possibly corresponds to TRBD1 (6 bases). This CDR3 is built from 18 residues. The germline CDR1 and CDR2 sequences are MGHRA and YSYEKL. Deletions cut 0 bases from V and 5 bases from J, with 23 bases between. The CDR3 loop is CASSQDSPRLQGSNEQYF. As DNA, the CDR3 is TGCGCCAGCAGCCAAGATTCTCCCCGTCTACAGGGTTCGAACGAGCAGTACTTC.

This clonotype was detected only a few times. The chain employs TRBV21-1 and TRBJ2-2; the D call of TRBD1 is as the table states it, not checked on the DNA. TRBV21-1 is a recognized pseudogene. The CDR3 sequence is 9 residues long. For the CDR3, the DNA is TGTGCCAGCAGCAGAACAGGGGCTTTT. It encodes CASSRTGAF.

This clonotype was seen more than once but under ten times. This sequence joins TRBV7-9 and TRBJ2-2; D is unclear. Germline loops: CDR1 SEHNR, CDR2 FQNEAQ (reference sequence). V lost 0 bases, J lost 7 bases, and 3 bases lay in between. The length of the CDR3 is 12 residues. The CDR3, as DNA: TGTGCCAGCAGCTTAGCCGACGGGGAGCTGTTTTTT. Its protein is CASSLADGELFF.

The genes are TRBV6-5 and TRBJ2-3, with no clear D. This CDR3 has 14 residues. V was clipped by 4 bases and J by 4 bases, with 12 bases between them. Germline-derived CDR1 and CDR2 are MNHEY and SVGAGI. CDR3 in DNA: TGTGCCAGCAGTTTCTCGGACGGAGCAGATACGCAGTATTTT. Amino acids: CASSFSDGADTQYF.

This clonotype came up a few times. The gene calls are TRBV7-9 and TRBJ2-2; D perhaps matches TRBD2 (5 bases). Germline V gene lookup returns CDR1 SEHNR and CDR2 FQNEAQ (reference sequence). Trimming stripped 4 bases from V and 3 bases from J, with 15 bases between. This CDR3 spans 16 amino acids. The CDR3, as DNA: TGTGCCAGCAGCTACCTGGGGAGCGTGGACACCGGGGAGCTGTTTTTT. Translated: CASSYLGSVDTGELFF.

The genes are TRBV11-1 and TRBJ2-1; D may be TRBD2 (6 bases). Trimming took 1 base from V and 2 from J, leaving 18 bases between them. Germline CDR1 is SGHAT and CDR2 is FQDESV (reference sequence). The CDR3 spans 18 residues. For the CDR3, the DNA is TGTGCCAGCAGCTTAGGAGGACGAGGAGGGCGGCCCTACAATGAGCAGTTCTTC. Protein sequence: CASSLGGRGGRPYNEQFF.

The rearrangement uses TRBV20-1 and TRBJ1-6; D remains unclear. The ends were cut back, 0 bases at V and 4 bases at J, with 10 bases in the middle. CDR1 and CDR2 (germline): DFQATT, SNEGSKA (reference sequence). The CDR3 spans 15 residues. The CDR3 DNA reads TGCAGTGCTAGAGATGGCAGAGTGTATAATTCACCCCTCCACTTT. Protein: CSARDGRVYNSPLHF.

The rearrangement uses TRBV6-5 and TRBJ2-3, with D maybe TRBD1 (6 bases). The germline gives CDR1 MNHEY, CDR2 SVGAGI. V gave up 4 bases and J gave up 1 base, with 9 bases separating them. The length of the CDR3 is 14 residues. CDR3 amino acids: CASSSGVGTDTQYF. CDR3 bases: TGTGCCAGCAGTTCAGGGGTGGGCACAGATACGCAGTATTTT.

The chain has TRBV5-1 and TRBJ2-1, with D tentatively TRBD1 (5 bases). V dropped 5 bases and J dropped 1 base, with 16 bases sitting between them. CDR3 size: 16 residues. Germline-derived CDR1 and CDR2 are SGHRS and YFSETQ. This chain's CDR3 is CASSSRVVVSYNEQFF. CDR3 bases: TGCGCCAGCAGTTCCAGGGTCGTAGTATCCTACAATGAGCAGTTCTTC.

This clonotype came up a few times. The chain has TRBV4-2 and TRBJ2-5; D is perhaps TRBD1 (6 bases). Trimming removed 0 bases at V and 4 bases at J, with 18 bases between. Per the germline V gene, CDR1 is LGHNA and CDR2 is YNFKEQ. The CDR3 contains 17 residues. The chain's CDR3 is CASSQELNRDGRETQYF. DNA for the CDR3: TGTGCCAGCAGCCAAGAGTTGAACAGGGACGGACGAGAGACCCAGTACTTC.

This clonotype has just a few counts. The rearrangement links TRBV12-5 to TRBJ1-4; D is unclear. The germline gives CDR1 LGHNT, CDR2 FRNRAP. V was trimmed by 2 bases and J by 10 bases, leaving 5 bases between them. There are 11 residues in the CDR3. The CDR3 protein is CASGLSGKLFF. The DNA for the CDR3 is TGTGCTAGTGGTTTGTCGGGAAAACTGTTTTTT.

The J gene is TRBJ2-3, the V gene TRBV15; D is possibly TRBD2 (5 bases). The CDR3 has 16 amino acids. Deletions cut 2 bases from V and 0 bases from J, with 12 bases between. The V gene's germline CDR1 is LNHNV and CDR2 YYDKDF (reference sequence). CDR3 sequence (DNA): TGTGCCACCAGCAGAAGGCTACGGGAAAGCACAGATACGCAGTATTTT. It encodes CATSRRLRESTDTQYF.

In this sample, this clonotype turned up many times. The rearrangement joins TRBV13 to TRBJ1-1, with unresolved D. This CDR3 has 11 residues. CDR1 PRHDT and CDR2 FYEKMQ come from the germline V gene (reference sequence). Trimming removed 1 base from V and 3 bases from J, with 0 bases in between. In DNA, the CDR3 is TGTGCCAGCAGCTTAGACACTGAAGCTTTCTTT. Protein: CASSLDTEAFF. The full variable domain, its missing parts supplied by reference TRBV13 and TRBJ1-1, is AAGVIQSPRHLIKEKRETATLKCYPIPRHDTVYWYQQGPGQDPQFLISFYEKMQSDKGSIPDRFSAQQFSDYHSELNMSSLELGDSALYFCASSLDTEAFFGQGTRLTVV.

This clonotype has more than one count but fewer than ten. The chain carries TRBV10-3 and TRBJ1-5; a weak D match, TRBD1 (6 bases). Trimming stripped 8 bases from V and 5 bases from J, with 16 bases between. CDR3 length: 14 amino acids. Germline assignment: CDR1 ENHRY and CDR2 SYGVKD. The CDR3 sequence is CAIGGTGLHQPQHF. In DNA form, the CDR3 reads TGTGCCATCGGGGGAACAGGGCTACATCAGCCCCAGCATTTT.

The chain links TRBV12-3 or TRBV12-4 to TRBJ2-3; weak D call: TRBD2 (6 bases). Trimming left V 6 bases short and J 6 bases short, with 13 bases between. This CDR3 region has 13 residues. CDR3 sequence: CASRGGLSDTQYF. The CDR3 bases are TGTGCCAGCAGGGGGGGATTATCGGATACGCAGTATTTT.

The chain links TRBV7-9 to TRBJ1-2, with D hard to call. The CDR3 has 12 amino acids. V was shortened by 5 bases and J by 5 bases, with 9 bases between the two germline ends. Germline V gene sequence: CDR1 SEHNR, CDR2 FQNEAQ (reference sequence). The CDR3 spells CASSLDGYGYTF. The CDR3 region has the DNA TGTGCCAGCAGCCTCGACGGATATGGCTACACCTTC.

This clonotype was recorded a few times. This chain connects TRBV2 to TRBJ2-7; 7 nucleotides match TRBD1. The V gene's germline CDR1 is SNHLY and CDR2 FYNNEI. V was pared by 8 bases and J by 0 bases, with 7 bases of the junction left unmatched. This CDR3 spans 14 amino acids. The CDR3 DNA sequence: TGTGCCAGCGGGGACAGTTATAGCTCCTACGAGCAGTACGTC. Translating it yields CASGDSYSSYEQYV.

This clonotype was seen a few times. Here the CDR3 reads CASSPSGRPQGTQYF. The CDR3 bases are TGTGCCAGCAGCCCCAGCGGACGGCCACAGGGGACCCAGTACTTC. The V and J genes are TRBV7-9 and TRBJ2-5, with a possible D match to TRBD1 (6 bases). V was clipped by 5 bases and J by 7 bases, with 20 bases between them. Germline loops: CDR1 SEHNR, CDR2 FQNEAQ (reference sequence). This CDR3 spans 15 amino acids.

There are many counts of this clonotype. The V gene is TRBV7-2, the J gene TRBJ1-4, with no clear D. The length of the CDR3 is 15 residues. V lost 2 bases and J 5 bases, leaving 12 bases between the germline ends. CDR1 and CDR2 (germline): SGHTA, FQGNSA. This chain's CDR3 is CASSLIGVGNEKLFF. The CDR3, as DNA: TGTGCCAGCAGCTTAATCGGGGTGGGGAATGAAAAACTGTTTTTT. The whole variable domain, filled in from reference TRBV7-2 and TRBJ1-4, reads GAGVSQSPSNKVTEKGKDVELRCDPISGHTALYWYRQSLGQGLEFLIYFQGNSAPDKSGLPSDRFSAERTGGSVSTLTIQRTQQEDSAVYLCASSLIGVGNEKLFFGSGTQLSVL.

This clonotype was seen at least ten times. The DNA for the CDR3 is TGTGCCAGCAGCTTAGGTGACAGGGCTAGTGGGACCCAGTACTTC. It specifies CASSLGDRASGTQYF. This chain connects TRBV7-2 to TRBJ2-5; 7 bases fit TRBD1. V shed 1 base, J shed 7 bases, and the junction held 9 bases outside the gene matches. This CDR3 has 15 residues. CDR1 is SGHTA and CDR2 is FQGNSA in the germline V gene. Full variable domain (missing parts from reference TRBV7-2 and TRBJ2-5): GAGVSQSPSNKVTEKGKDVELRCDPISGHTALYWYRQSLGQGLEFLIYFQGNSAPDKSGLPSDRFSAERTGGSVSTLTIQRTQQEDSAVYLCASSLGDRASGTQYFGPGTRLLVL.

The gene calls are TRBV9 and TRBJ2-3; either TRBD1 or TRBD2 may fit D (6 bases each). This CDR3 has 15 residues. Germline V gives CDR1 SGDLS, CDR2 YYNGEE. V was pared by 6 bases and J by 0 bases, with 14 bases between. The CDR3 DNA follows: TGTGCCAGCACGAAAGGGGGGCCGAGCACAGATACGCAGTATTTT. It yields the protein CASTKGGPSTDTQYF.

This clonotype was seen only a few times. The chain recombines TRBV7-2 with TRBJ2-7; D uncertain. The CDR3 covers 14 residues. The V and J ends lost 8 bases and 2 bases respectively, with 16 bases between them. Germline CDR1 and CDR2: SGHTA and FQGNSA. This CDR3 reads CASLPFGLAYEQYF. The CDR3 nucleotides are TGTGCCAGCCTTCCTTTTGGGCTGGCCTACGAGCAGTACTTC.

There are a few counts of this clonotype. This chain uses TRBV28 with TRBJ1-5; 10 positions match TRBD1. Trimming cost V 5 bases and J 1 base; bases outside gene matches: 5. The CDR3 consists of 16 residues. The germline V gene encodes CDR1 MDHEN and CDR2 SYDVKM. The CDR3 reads CASSPDRGLSNQPQHF. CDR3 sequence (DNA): TGTGCCAGCAGTCCCGACAGGGGGCTCAGCAATCAGCCCCAGCATTTT.